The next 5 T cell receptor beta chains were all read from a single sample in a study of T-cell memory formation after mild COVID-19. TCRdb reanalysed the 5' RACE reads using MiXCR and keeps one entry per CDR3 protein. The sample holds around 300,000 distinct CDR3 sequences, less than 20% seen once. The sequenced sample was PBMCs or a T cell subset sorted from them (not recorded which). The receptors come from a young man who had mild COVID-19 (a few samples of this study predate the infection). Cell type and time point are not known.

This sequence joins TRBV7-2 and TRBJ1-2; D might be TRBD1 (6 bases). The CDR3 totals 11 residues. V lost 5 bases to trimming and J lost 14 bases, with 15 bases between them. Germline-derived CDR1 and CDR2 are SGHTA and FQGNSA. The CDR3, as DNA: TGTGCCAGCAGCCCCGACCGGGGGCTTACCTTC. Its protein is CASSPDRGLTF. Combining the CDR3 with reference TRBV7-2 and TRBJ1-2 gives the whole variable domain GAGVSQSPSNKVTEKGKDVELRCDPISGHTALYWYRQSLGQGLEFLIYFQGNSAPDKSGLPSDRFSAERTGGSVSTLTIQRTQQEDSAVYLCASSPDRGLTFGSGTRLTVV.

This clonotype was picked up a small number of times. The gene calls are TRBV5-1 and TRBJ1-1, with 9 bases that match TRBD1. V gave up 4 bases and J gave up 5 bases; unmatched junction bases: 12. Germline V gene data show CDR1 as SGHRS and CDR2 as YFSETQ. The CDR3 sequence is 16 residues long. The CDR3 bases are TGCGCCAGCAGCCTAACAGGGGGCGCGAGTTGGACTGAAGCTTTCTTT. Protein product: CASSLTGGASWTEAFF.

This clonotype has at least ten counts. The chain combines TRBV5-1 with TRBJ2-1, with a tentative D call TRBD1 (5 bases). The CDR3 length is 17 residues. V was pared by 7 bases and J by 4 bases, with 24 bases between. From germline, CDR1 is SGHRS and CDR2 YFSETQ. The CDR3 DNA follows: TGCGCCAGCTCCTTGGGCCAGGGTTCGAGTTCGTACAATGAGCAGTTCTTC. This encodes CASSLGQGSSSYNEQFF. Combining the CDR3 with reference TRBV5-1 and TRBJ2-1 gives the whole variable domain KAGVTQTPRYLIKTRGQQVTLSCSPISGHRSVSWYQQTPGQGLQFLFEYFSETQRNKGNFPGRFSGRQFSNSRSEMNVSTLELGDSALYLCASSLGQGSSSYNEQFFGPGTRLTVL.

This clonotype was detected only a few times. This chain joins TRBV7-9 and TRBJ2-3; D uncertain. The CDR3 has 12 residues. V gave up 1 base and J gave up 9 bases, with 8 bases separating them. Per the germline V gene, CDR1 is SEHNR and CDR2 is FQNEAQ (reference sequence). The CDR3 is CASSLDWATQYF. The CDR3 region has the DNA TGTGCCAGCAGCTTAGACTGGGCGACGCAGTATTTT.

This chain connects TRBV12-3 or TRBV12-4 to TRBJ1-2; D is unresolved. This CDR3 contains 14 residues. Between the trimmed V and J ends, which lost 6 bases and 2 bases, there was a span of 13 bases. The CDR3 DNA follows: TGTGCCAGCAGCTGGCATTCAGCGAACTATGGCTACACCTTC. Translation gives CASSWHSANYGYTF.